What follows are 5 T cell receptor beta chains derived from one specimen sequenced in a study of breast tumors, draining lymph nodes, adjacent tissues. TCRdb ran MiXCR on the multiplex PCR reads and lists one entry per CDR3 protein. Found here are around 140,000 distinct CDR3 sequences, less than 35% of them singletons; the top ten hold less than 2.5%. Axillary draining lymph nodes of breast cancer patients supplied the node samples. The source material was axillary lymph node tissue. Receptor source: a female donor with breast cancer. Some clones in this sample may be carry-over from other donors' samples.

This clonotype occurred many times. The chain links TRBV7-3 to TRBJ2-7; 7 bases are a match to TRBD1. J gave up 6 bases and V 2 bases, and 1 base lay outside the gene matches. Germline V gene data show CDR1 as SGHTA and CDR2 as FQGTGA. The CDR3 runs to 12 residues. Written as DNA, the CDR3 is TGTGCCAGCAGCTTATCAGGGGGCGAGCAGTACTTC. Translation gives CASSLSGGEQYF.

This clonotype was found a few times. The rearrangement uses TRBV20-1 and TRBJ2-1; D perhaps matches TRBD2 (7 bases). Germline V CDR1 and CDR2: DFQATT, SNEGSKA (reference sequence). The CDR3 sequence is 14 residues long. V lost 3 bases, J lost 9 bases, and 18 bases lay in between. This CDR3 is CSASGGPTGGEQFF. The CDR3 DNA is TGCAGTGCTAGCGGGGGGCCTACGGGGGGTGAGCAGTTCTTC.

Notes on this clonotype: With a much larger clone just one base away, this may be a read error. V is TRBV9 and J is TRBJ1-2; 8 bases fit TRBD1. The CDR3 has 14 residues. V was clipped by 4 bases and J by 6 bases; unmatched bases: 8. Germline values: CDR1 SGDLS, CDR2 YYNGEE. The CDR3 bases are TGTGCCAGCAGCCCTGAGACAGGGGTGGATGGCTACACCTTC. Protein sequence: CASSPETGVDGYTF.

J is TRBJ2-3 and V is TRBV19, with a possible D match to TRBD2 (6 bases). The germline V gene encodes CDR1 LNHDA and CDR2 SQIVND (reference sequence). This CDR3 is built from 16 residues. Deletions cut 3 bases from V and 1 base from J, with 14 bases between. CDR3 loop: CASSIAKGGGTDTQYF. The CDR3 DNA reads TGTGCCAGTAGTATCGCGAAGGGAGGAGGCACAGATACGCAGTATTTT.

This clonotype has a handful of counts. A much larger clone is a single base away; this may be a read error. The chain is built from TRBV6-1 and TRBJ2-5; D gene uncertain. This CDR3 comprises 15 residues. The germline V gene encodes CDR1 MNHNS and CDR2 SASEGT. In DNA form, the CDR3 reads TGTGCCAGCAGTCAAGCGTGGAGCCAAGAAGAGACCCAGTACTTC. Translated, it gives CASSQAWSQEETQYF.